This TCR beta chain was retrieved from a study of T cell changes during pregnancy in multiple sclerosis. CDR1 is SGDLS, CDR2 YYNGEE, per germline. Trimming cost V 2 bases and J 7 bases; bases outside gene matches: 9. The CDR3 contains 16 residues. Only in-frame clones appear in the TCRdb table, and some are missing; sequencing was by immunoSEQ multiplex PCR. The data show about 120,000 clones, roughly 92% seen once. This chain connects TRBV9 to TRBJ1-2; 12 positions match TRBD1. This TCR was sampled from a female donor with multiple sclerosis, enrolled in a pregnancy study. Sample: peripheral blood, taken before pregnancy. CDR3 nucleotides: TGTGCCAGCAGCGTTGAGCCGGGACAGGGGGCAAGTGGCTACACCTTC. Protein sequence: CASSVEPGQGASGYTF.